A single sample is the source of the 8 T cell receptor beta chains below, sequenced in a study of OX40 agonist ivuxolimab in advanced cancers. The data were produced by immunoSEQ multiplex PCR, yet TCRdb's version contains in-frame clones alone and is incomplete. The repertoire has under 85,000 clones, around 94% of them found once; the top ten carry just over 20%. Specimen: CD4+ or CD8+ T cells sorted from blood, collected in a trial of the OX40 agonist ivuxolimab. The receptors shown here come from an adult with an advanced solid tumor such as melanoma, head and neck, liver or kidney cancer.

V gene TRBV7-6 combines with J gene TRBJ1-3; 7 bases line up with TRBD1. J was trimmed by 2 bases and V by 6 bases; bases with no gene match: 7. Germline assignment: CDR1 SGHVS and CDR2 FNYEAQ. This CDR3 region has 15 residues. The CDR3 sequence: CASSLTGDPGNTIYF. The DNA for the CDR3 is TGTGCCAGCAGTCTAACAGGGGATCCTGGAAACACCATATATTTT.

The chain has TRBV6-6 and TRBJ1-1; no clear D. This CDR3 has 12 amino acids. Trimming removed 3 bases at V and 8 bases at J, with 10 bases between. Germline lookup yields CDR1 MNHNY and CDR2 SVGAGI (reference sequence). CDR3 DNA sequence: TGTGCCAGCAGTTATAATATGGGGGAAGCTTTCTTT. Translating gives CASSYNMGEAFF.

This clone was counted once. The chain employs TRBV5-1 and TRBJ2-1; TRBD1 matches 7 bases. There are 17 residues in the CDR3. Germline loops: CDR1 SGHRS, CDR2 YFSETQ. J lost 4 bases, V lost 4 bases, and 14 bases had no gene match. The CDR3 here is CASSPVGRDRIYNEQFF. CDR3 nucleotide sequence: TGCGCCAGCAGCCCAGTCGGCCGGGACAGAATATACAATGAGCAGTTCTTC.

CDR3 amino acids: CASSLERATSYEQYF. The CDR3 DNA follows: TGTGCCAGCAGCTTGGAGCGGGCCACCTCCTACGAGCAGTACTTC. The genes are TRBV5-5 and TRBJ2-7; the D gene is possibly TRBD2 (6 bases). CDR1 SGHKS and CDR2 YYEKEE come from the germline V gene (reference sequence). The CDR3 sequence is 15 residues long. Trimming took off 0 bases at V and 0 bases at J, with 10 bases between the two ends. Combining the CDR3 with reference TRBV5-5 and TRBJ2-7 gives the whole variable domain DAGVTQSPTHLIKTRGQQVTLRCSPISGHKSVSWYQQVLGQGPQFIFQYYEKEERGRGNFPDRFSARQFPNYSSELNVNALLLGDSALYLCASSLERATSYEQYFGPGTRLTVT.

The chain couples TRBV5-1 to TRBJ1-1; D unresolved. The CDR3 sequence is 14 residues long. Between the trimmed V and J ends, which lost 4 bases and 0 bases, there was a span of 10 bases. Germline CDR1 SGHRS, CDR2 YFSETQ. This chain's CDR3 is CASSPANMNTEAFF. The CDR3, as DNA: TGCGCCAGCAGCCCGGCGAACATGAACACTGAAGCTTTCTTT.

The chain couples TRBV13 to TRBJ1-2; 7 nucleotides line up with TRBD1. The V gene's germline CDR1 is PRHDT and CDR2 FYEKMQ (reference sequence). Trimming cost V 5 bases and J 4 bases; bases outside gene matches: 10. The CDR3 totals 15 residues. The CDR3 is CASSPTPGGGYGYTF. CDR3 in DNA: TGTGCCAGCAGCCCTACTCCAGGGGGAGGCTATGGCTACACCTTC. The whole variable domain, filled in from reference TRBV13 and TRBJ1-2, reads AAGVIQSPRHLIKEKRETATLKCYPIPRHDTVYWYQQGPGQDPQFLISFYEKMQSDKGSIPDRFSAQQFSDYHSELNMSSLELGDSALYFCASSPTPGGGYGYTFGSGTRLTVV.

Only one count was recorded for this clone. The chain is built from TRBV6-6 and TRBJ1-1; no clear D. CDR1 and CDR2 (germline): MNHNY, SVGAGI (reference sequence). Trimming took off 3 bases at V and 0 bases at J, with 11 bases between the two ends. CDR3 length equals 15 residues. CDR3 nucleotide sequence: TGTGCCAGCAGTTATGTCGAACACCTGAACACTGAAGCTTTCTTT. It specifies CASSYVEHLNTEAFF.

The CDR3 region is CASRHIDEGGGYTF. CDR3 DNA: TGTGCCAGCAGACACATCGACGAGGGCGGCGGCTACACCTTC. This chain uses TRBV2 with TRBJ1-2; D is unclear. The CDR3 runs to 14 residues. V was shortened by 6 bases and J by 8 bases, with 19 bases between the two germline ends. Germline-derived CDR1 and CDR2 are SNHLY and FYNNEI. Together with reference TRBV2 and TRBJ1-2, the CDR3 gives the full variable domain: EPEVTQTPSHQVTQMGQEVILRCVPISNHLYFYWYRQILGQKVEFLVSFYNNEISEKSEIFDDQFSVERPDGSNFTLKIRSTKLEDSAMYFCASRHIDEGGGYTFGSGTRLTVV.